This T cell receptor (beta chain) was observed in a study of blood T cell repertoires in COVID-19. For the study at large: The analysed material was cDNA or gDNA that came from T cells, B-cell-depleted T cells, or PBMCs.

Authors' methods: Quantification of nucleated cells was approximated via reference gene primer amplification. The repertoire was sequenced with immunoSEQ multiplex PCR; TCRdb's copy has only in-frame clones and lacks some. V and J calls and clone size are copied from that table; D and trimming were computed from the DNA. Of some 140,000 clones listed, about 80% are singletons. Trimming cost V 5 bases and J 0 bases, with 10 bases left between them. Germline V CDR1 and CDR2: KGHSH, LQKENI. This CDR3 comprises 15 residues. The sequence was collected from a woman aged 60-70 years with acute or convalescent COVID-19. Sequencing was done on a sample of peripheral blood. The chain has TRBV18 and TRBJ2-2; D is perhaps TRBD1 (6 bases). The CDR3 DNA reads TGTGCCAGCTCAGGAGACAGGACGAACACCGGGGAGCTGTTTTTT. Translating gives CASSGDRTNTGELFF.